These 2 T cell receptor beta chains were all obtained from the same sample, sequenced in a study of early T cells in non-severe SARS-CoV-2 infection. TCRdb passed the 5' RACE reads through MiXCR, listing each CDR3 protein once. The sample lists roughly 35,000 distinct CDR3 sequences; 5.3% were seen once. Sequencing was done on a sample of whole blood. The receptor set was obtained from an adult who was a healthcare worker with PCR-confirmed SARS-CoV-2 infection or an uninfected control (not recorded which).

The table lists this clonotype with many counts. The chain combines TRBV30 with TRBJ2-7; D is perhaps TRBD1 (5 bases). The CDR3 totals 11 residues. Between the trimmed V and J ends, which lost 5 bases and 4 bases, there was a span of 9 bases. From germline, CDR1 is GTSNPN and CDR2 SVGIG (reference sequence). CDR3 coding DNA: TGTGCCTGGGGACACCTTTACGAGCAGTACTTC. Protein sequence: CAWGHLYEQYF.

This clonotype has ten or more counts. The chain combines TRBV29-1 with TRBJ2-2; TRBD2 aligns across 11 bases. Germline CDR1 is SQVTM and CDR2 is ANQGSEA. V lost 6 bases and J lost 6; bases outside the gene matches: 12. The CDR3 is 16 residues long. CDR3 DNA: TGCAGCGTGACCCAGCCAAATAGCGGGGGGGCCGGGGAGCTGTTTTTT. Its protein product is CSVTQPNSGGAGELFF.